This is a list of T cell receptor beta chains from one sample in a study of T cells in Graves' hyperthyroidism and ophthalmopathy. A single record per CDR3 protein comes from TCRdb applying MiXCR to the multiplex PCR reads. The sample includes hundreds of thousands of distinct CDR3 sequences, 14% of them seen just once. The sample comprised blood. Receptors were obtained from a woman between 18 and 30 years old with Graves' hyperthyroidism. Both conserved end residues are part of each CDR3. D genes are given only for firm matches.

-	TRBJ2-7	TRBV18	CASSPDRSSYEQYF
TRBD1	TRBJ1-5	TRBV6-1	CASRPDRVINQPQHF
TRBD1	TRBJ1-2	TRBV6-1	CASSSTGLTIPTF
-	TRBJ1-6	TRBV4-1	CASSQDRRTTYSPLHF
TRBD2	TRBJ2-3	TRBV14	CASSPRLLAGAITDTQYF
TRBD2	TRBJ2-3	TRBV6-5	CASSYSAGVADTQYF
TRBD1	TRBJ1-2	TRBV28	CASSFVRTGLGGYTF
-	TRBJ1-5	TRBV3-1	CASRQEQRQPQHF
-	TRBJ2-7	TRBV27	CASSPLPLSLSYEQYF
TRBD2	TRBJ2-7	TRBV2	CASKASGDPSYEQYF
-	TRBJ2-7	TRBV20-1	CSARGRGWGYEQYF
-	TRBJ2-5	TRBV18	CASSPPMGEETQYF
TRBD1	TRBJ1-2	TRBV6-1	CASSTTGGGYGYTF
TRBD2	TRBJ2-5	TRBV30	CAWSPGGAAQGTQYF
TRBD2	TRBJ2-2	TRBV18	CASSRQTSGGSNTGELFF
-	TRBJ1-5	TRBV4-1	CASSQDGRQLYSNQPQHF
TRBD2	TRBJ2-5	TRBV20-1	CSADTSGRGETQYF
TRBD1	TRBJ1-4	TRBV7-2	CASSLTSGGRANEKLFF
-	TRBJ2-3	TRBV30	CAWSSGFTDTQYF
-	TRBJ2-5	TRBV7-8	CASRARGETQYF
TRBD2	TRBJ2-5	TRBV29-1	CSVVLSGSLKETQYF
-	TRBJ2-2	TRBV11-2	CASSLERFGELFF
-	TRBJ2-7	TRBV19	CASSAQGAGAYEQYF
-	TRBJ2-1	TRBV5-1	CASSLANNYNEQFF
-	TRBJ2-1	TRBV7-9	CASLLAVGNEQFF
-	TRBJ2-7	TRBV6-2/TRBV6-3	CASSYPLREQYF
-	TRBJ2-1	TRBV7-2	CASSSDDRSLIVEQFF
-	TRBJ2-3	TRBV20-1	CSARDPRDGSDTQYF
TRBD1	TRBJ1-1	TRBV30	CAWVTGADTEAFF
-	TRBJ1-2	TRBV20-1	CSARDTSPSSYGYTF
-	TRBJ2-7	TRBV10-3	CAIRGDGNYEQYF
TRBD1	TRBJ1-4	TRBV24-1	CATSDPRTGANEKLFF
TRBD2	TRBJ2-1	TRBV28	CASSLISLAVYNEQFF
TRBD1	TRBJ2-1	TRBV11-1	CASSLVGQGPFF
-	TRBJ2-2	TRBV28	CASSLEYRPGELFF
TRBD1	TRBJ1-2	TRBV20-1	CSASGGVNYGYTF
-	TRBJ2-7	TRBV10-1	CASSESYRGDEQYF
-	TRBJ1-5	TRBV30	CAWSVGVSVSEPQHF
TRBD2	TRBJ2-1	TRBV7-9	CASSYRRSGSFYNEQFF
-	TRBJ2-2	TRBV9	CASAPRNTGELFF
-	TRBJ1-2	TRBV10-3	CAISETGRGGYTF
-	TRBJ1-1	TRBV27	CASSLRQQRSGTEAFF
TRBD1	TRBJ1-5	TRBV24-1	CATSEGQGIRQPQHF
TRBD2	TRBJ2-2	TRBV7-9	CASSSGTSGNTGELFF
TRBD1	TRBJ1-5	TRBV28	CASSPGPGQGHSNQPQHF
-	TRBJ1-1	TRBV4-2	CASSQDRTWNTEAFF
-	TRBJ1-2	TRBV7-9	CASALTGSAYGYTF
TRBD2	TRBJ2-3	TRBV4-2	CASSQEAGGGTDTQYF
TRBD2	TRBJ2-7	TRBV5-6	CASSLEVSGRGRRYEQYF
-	TRBJ1-1	TRBV11-2	CASSPLGQGKSEAFF
TRBD1	TRBJ2-3	TRBV24-1	CATSENVGGADTQYF
TRBD2	TRBJ2-3	TRBV5-1	CASSPLAGEDTQYF
-	TRBJ2-2	TRBV6-1	CASEMRANTGELFF
TRBD1	TRBJ1-5	TRBV2	CASSGTGESQPQHF
-	TRBJ1-2	TRBV27	CASSFSGTANYGYTF
TRBD1	TRBJ1-5	TRBV18	CASSPQGTGGNQPQHF
TRBD1	TRBJ2-2	TRBV6-1	CASSGVRDRVNTGELFF
-	TRBJ1-3	TRBV10-3	CAISEGPRGNTIYF
-	TRBJ2-5	TRBV6-1	CASRRQNQETQYF